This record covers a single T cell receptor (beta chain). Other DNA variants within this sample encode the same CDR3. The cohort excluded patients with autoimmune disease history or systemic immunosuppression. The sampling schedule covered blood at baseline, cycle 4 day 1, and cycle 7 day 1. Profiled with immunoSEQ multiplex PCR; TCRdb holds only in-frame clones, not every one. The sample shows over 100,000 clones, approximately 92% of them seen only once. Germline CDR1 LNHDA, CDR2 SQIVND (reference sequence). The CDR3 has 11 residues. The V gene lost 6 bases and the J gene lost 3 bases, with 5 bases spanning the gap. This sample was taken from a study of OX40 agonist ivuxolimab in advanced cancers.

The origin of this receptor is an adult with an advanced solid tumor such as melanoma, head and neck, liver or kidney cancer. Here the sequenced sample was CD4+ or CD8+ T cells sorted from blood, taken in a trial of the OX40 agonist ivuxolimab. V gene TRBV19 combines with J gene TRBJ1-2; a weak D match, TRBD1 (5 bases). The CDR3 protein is CASSRDYGYTF. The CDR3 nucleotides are TGTGCCAGTAGCAGGGACTATGGCTACACCTTC.